This T cell receptor (beta chain) was sequenced during a study of cytomegalovirus exposure and HLA in healthy donors. Findings of the study overall: The dataset shows that most TCR sequences were rare, while some public TCRs occurred in many donors. Accurate predictions that matched the HLA-A and HLA-B alleles of most subjects were reportedly made from TCR beta sequences.

13 Jbeta primers and 60 Vbeta primers were used for the PCR. Measured with immunoSEQ multiplex PCR; TCRdb has only the in-frame clones, and not every one. Reported are about 160,000 clones; the ten largest clones contain around 1.9%. As regards this clone: The antigen is undetermined.

This CDR3 spans 16 amino acids. V lost 6 bases to trimming and J lost 7 bases; unmatched junction nucleotides: 12. The germline V gene has CDR1 MNHEY and CDR2 SMNVEV (reference sequence). Material: PBMCs. V is TRBV27 and J is TRBJ2-1, with 10 bases aligning to TRBD2. The receptor was isolated from a man in his thirties or forties in good health and CMV-seronegative. The CDR3 nucleotides are TGTGCCAGCAGAAGAGCAAGGACTAGCGGTTGGAATGAGCAGTTCTTC. Protein sequence: CASRRARTSGWNEQFF.